The clone carrying this T cell receptor beta chain was seen a single time. This record belongs to a study of technical replicates of blood from several donors. The CDR3 is 16 residues long. The germline V and J ends were trimmed by 2 bases and 0 bases, with 13 bases remaining between them. The germline V gene encodes CDR1 SEHNR and CDR2 FQNEAQ (reference sequence). Here immunoSEQ multiplex PCR was the method, and the copy in TCRdb shows in-frame clones only, minus some. The repertoire holds about 60,000 clones, around 85% seen once, with roughly 5% in the top ten. This chain joins TRBV7-9 and TRBJ1-2, with a weak D call TRBD1 (5 bases). Sequencing was carried out using PBMCs. This sequence originates from a human donor in good health. Some clones in this sample may be carry-over from other donors' samples. The CDR3 nucleotides read TGTGCCAGCAGCTTAATTATAGGACACCCTAACTATGGCTACACCTTC. This encodes CASSLIIGHPNYGYTF.